The source of this T cell receptor (beta chain) is a study of T cell repertoires in cytomegalovirus infection. About the study: Indicated by public TCR beta signatures were CMV infection and matching HLA type.

Findings of the study overall: Adding up the frequency of public TCR beta families identified people who carried CMV plus the relevant HLA. It was HLA-C-restricted CMV-specific TCR beta clonotypes that dominated the response ex vivo.

TCRdb re-derived calls from the reads in MiXCR, one entry per CDR3 protein. This table has approximately 400,000 distinct CDR3 sequences, about a third appearing once. This clonotype was found many times. The antigen remains undetermined. The V segment lost 4 bases and the J segment 0 bases; nucleotides outside the gene matches: 8. The germline V gene has CDR1 SGHVS and CDR2 FQNEAQ. The CDR3 runs to 16 residues. This chain joins TRBV7-8 and TRBJ2-7; 8 nucleotides match TRBD1. The receptor was derived from a human donor in good health (CMV status not recorded). Some clones in this sample may be carry-over from other donors' samples. Sequences were obtained from PBMCs. CDR3 nucleotide sequence: TGTGCCAGCAGCTCCAGACAGGGGCCCTACTCCTACGAGCAGTACTTC. Translating gives CASSSRQGPYSYEQYF.